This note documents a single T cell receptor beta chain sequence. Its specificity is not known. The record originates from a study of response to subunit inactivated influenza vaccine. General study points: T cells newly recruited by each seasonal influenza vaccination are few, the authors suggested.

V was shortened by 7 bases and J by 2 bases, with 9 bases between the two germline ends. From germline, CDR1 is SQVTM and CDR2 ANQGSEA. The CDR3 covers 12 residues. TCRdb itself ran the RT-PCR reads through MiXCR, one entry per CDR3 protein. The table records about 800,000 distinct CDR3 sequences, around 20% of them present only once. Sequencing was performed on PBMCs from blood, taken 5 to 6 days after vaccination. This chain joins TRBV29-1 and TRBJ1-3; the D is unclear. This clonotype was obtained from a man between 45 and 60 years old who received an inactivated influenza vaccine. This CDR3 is CSAVGTGNTIYF. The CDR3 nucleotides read TGCAGCGCTGTGGGAACTGGAAACACCATATATTTT.